One sample yielded the 20 T cell receptor beta chains listed below, sequenced in a study of T cells in Graves' hyperthyroidism and ophthalmopathy. Amplified TCR beta CDR3 regions came from RNA transcripts. The HTBI set primed first-round TCR CDR3 RT-PCR. A single record per CDR3 protein comes from TCRdb applying MiXCR to the multiplex PCR reads. Found here are roughly 500,000 distinct CDR3 sequences, around 42% of them singletons; the top ten hold roughly 19%. Sequencing was done on a sample of peripheral blood or thyroid tissue (not recorded which). Receptors were obtained from an adult woman with Graves' disease, either hyperthyroidism or ophthalmopathy (not recorded which).

The chain links TRBV20-1 to TRBJ2-7; 7 nucleotides agree with TRBD2. V trimming: 3 bases; J trimming: 4 bases; junction bases outside the gene matches: 6. Per the germline V gene, CDR1 is DFQATT and CDR2 is SNEGSKA (reference sequence). The CDR3 sequence is 13 residues long. The CDR3 here is CSARGGGLYEQYF. DNA of the CDR3: TGCAGTGCTAGGGGCGGGGGTCTATACGAGCAGTACTTC.

The chain recombines TRBV7-3 with TRBJ2-5; 11 nucleotides agree with TRBD2. Losses at the gene ends were 6 bases for V and 0 bases for J; bases not matched to a gene: 9. The germline gives CDR1 SGHTA, CDR2 FQGTGA. CDR3 length: 17 amino acids. In DNA form, the CDR3 reads TGTGCCAGCAGTTCTACTAGCGGGAGAAGGCACCAAGAGACCCAGTACTTC. Protein product: CASSSTSGRRHQETQYF.

This clonotype is a singleton in its sample. The chain recombines TRBV10-3 with TRBJ1-6; D may be TRBD1 (5 bases). Trimming removed 3 bases at V and 8 bases at J, with 11 bases between. This CDR3 is 14 amino acids long. Germline V CDR1 and CDR2: ENHRY, SYGVKD. The CDR3 DNA sequence: TGTGCCATCAGTGACACGGGGGTGGATTCACCCCTCCACTTT. This sequence encodes CAISDTGVDSPLHF.

V is TRBV19 and J is TRBJ2-2, with D unclear. Germline lookup yields CDR1 LNHDA and CDR2 SQIVND (reference sequence). This CDR3 is 15 amino acids long. The V end was cut by 7 bases, the J end by 1 base, with 13 bases between. The CDR3 DNA reads TGTGCCAGTACCCCGCCCCTACGGAACACCGGGGAGCTGTTTTTT. It codes for CASTPPLRNTGELFF.

In its sample, this clonotype was seen many times. The V call is TRBV7-9, the J call TRBJ2-7; maybe TRBD1 (5 bases). Germline CDR1 and CDR2: SEHNR and FQNEAQ (reference sequence). This CDR3 is 19 amino acids long. V dropped 1 base and J dropped 2 bases, with 24 bases sitting between them. The CDR3 bases are TGTGCCAGCAGCTTAGGGCCCGGTGTCAAAGGGGCGTGGACCTACGAGCAGTACTTC. It encodes CASSLGPGVKGAWTYEQYF. Full variable domain (rest looked up from reference TRBV7-9 and TRBJ2-7): DTGVSQNPRHKITKRGQNVTFRCDPISEHNRLYWYRQTLGQGPEFLTYFQNEAQLEKSRLLSDRFSAERPKGSFSTLEIQRTEQGDSAMYLCASSLGPGVKGAWTYEQYFGPGTRLTVT.

This clonotype was detected many times. V is TRBV2 and J is TRBJ2-1; D is unclear. The CDR3 contains 14 residues. Germline CDR1 SNHLY, CDR2 FYNNEI. Trimming shortened V by 2 bases and J by 1 base, and 6 bases separated the two germline ends. The CDR3 sequence: CASSELSSYNEQFF. The CDR3 DNA follows: TGTGCCAGCAGTGAACTCAGTTCCTACAATGAGCAGTTCTTC. Full variable domain (missing parts from reference TRBV2 and TRBJ2-1): EPEVTQTPSHQVTQMGQEVILRCVPISNHLYFYWYRQILGQKVEFLVSFYNNEISEKSEIFDDQFSVERPDGSNFTLKIRSTKLEDSAMYFCASSELSSYNEQFFGPGTRLTVL.

The table lists this clonotype with many counts. The CDR3 region has the DNA TGCAGTGCTAGCTTCCCCTACGAGCAGTACTTC. This encodes CSASFPYEQYF. The chain links TRBV20-1 to TRBJ2-7; no reliable D call. This CDR3 comprises 11 residues. The germline V and J ends were trimmed by 3 bases and 2 bases, with 5 bases remaining between them. Germline V CDR1 and CDR2: DFQATT, SNEGSKA (reference sequence).

The chain recombines TRBV25-1 with TRBJ2-7; 8 bases are a match to TRBD2. The CDR3 runs 19 residues. V shed 4 bases, J shed 0 bases, and the junction held 17 bases outside the gene matches. The germline V gene has CDR1 MGHDK and CDR2 SYGVNS. The CDR3 DNA sequence: TGTGCCAGCAGTGCTAGGCTCACCGGGGGGGACTTTCTCTCCTACGAGCAGTACTTC. This encodes CASSARLTGGDFLSYEQYF.

This clonotype appeared many times. This rearrangement joins TRBV7-8 to TRBJ1-1; 7 bases match TRBD1. The germline gives CDR1 SGHVS, CDR2 FQNEAQ. J gave up 9 bases and V 4 bases, and 11 bases lay outside the gene matches. The CDR3 sequence is 14 residues long. DNA of the CDR3: TGTGCCAGCAGCTCTCCGGGACAGACCATCCAAGCTTTCTTT. This translates into CASSSPGQTIQAFF.

This clonotype occurred many times. The V gene is TRBV12-3 or TRBV12-4, the J gene TRBJ2-7, with 7 bases identical to TRBD2. The CDR3 length is 15 residues. Unmatched junction bases numbered 10, after V lost 6 bases and J lost 2 bases. The chain's CDR3 is CASRPYAAGAYEQYF. As DNA, the CDR3 is TGTGCCAGCAGACCGTATGCGGCGGGAGCCTACGAGCAGTACTTC.

This clonotype appeared many times. This chain joins TRBV7-2 and TRBJ2-7; perhaps TRBD2 as D (5 bases). This CDR3 is 10 amino acids long. V dropped 11 bases and J dropped 2 bases, with 7 bases sitting between them. Germline V lookup: CDR1 SGHTA, CDR2 FQGNSA. CDR3 coding DNA: TGTGCCGTCGGGACCTACGAGCAGTACTTC. Translation: CAVGTYEQYF.

Comments on this clonotype: The junction and the germline gene differ at one end; a read error may be behind it. V is TRBV7-6 and J is TRBJ2-5; D is possibly TRBD1 (6 bases). Germline CDR1 SGHVS, CDR2 FNYEAQ. The CDR3 runs to 16 residues. The CDR3 DNA reads as TGTGCCGGCAGCTTAGTCGGAAGACAGGCAGGAGAGACCCAGTACTTC. Protein: CAGSLVGRQAGETQYF.

This clonotype came up many times. V and J are TRBV9 and TRBJ1-3; possible D gene TRBD1, 5 bases. There are 14 residues in the CDR3. Looked up from germline, CDR1 is SGDLS and CDR2 is YYNGEE. The ends were cut back, 2 bases at V and 4 bases at J, with 10 bases in the middle. The CDR3 reads CASSVPGGGNTIYF. The CDR3 DNA sequence: TGTGCCAGCAGCGTCCCCGGGGGAGGAAACACCATATATTTT.

This clonotype was counted a few times. The rearrangement uses TRBV20-1 and TRBJ2-5; 12 nucleotides agree with TRBD2. This CDR3 comprises 14 residues. The germline gives CDR1 DFQATT, CDR2 SNEGSKA (reference sequence). J gave up 5 bases and V 5 bases, and 6 bases lay outside the gene matches. CDR3 nucleotides: TGCAGTGCTCGACTAGCGGGGGCTCAGGAGACCCAGTACTTC. Protein sequence: CSARLAGAQETQYF.

The chain has TRBV28 and TRBJ1-5; a possible D gene is TRBD1 (5 bases). Trimming stripped 6 bases from V and 0 bases from J, with 12 bases between. CDR1 and CDR2 from the germline V gene are MDHEN and SYDVKM. The CDR3 spans 15 residues. The CDR3 spells CASRGRVGSNQPQHF. The CDR3 DNA is TGTGCCAGCAGAGGCAGGGTCGGTAGCAATCAGCCCCAGCATTTT. Based on the CDR3 plus reference TRBV28 and TRBJ1-5, the full variable domain is DVKVTQSSRYLVKRTGEKVFLECVQDMDHENMFWYRQDPGLGLRLIYFSYDVKMKEKGDIPEGYSVSREKKERFSLILESASTNQTSMYLCASRGRVGSNQPQHFGDGTRLSIL.

V usage is TRBV7-2 and J usage is TRBJ1-4; TRBD1 matches at 7 bases. CDR1 and CDR2 from the germline V gene are SGHTA and FQGNSA. The CDR3 spans 12 residues. The V gene end was trimmed by 3 bases and the J gene end by 12 bases; junction bases not matched to a gene: 4. This CDR3 reads CASSLGQTELFF. CDR3 in DNA: TGTGCCAGCAGCTTGGGACAGACCGAACTGTTTTTT.

The sample holds many counts of this clonotype. The chain employs TRBV12-3 or TRBV12-4 and TRBJ1-5; 9 bases map to TRBD1. The CDR3 totals 15 residues. V shed 5 bases and J 3 bases; nucleotides not matched to a gene: 5. CDR3 residues: CASSRQGEANQPQHF. The CDR3 nucleotides read TGTGCCAGCAGTCGACAGGGGGAGGCCAATCAGCCCCAGCATTTT.

In its sample, this clonotype was seen many times. V is TRBV24-1 and J is TRBJ2-7; 7 bases align to TRBD2. Germline-derived CDR1 and CDR2 are KGHDR and SFDVKD. V lost 4 bases, J lost 2 bases, and 4 bases stayed unmatched. There are 14 residues in the CDR3. The CDR3 bases are TGTGCCACCAGTGAGGCGGGAGCCCCCTACGAGCAGTACTTC. This gives the protein CATSEAGAPYEQYF.

The table lists this clonotype with many counts. The rearrangement uses TRBV6-5 and TRBJ1-5; 9 nucleotides agree with TRBD1. Germline V lookup: CDR1 MNHEY, CDR2 SVGAGI. V dropped 6 bases and J dropped 4; count of bases not matched to a gene: 10. This CDR3 has 16 amino acids. CDR3 sequence: CASRTTGQGINQPQHF. The CDR3 bases are TGTGCCAGCAGAACTACGGGACAGGGAATTAATCAGCCCCAGCATTTT.

This clonotype was seen ten or more times. The V call is TRBV5-1, the J call TRBJ2-7; tentatively, D is TRBD1 (6 bases). The germline V gene encodes CDR1 SGHRS and CDR2 YFSETQ. This CDR3 spans 12 amino acids. Trimming pared 4 bases from V and 5 bases from J, leaving 10 bases between. CDR3 DNA: TGCGCCAGCAGCCCCAGGGGCCACGAGCAGTACTTC. Translated: CASSPRGHEQYF. The variable domain in full, completed from reference TRBV5-1 and TRBJ2-7, reads KAGVTQTPRYLIKTRGQQVTLSCSPISGHRSVSWYQQTPGQGLQFLFEYFSETQRNKGNFPGRFSGRQFSNSRSEMNVSTLELGDSALYLCASSPRGHEQYFGPGTRLTVT.